Shown below are 21 T cell receptor beta chains from a single sample sequenced in a study of blood T cell repertoires in COVID-19 (dated by TCRdb to about 2020). The library was prepared using the immunoSEQ multiplex PCR assay. Sourced from immuneACCESS, this table was stored by TCRdb with only in-frame sequences that have V and J called. A share of the clones is absent; for the studies checked, an unresolved V gene accounts for under half, and the remainder has no known explanation. The sample table lists approximately 210,000 clones, around four fifths of them with a count of one. About 0.95% of the sample is taken by the ten largest. The sample consisted of peripheral blood. Every receptor here comes from a man aged 60 to 69 with COVID-19, enrolled during active disease.

The sample holds many counts of this clone. This chain connects TRBV11-2 to TRBJ2-5, with 7 nucleotides matching TRBD2. The CDR3 totals 15 residues. Germline CDR1 reads SGHAT; CDR2 reads FQNNGV. The trim removed 0 bases at V and 5 bases at J, leaving 6 bases unmatched. Written as DNA, the CDR3 is TGTGCCAGCAGCTTAGATCGCGGGAGCGTCGAGACCCAGTACTTC. Encoded protein: CASSLDRGSVETQYF.

The genes are TRBV7-2 and TRBJ1-2, with D perhaps TRBD1 (6 bases). The CDR3 is 14 amino acids. Germline loops: CDR1 SGHTA, CDR2 FQGNSA. Trimming shortened V by 4 bases and J by 8 bases, and 17 bases separated the two germline ends. The chain's CDR3 is CASSSRTELRGYTF. Written as DNA, the CDR3 is TGTGCCAGCAGCTCTCGGACAGAATTGAGAGGCTACACCTTC.

V and J are TRBV11-2 and TRBJ2-7; no clear D gene. CDR3 size: 13 residues. The germline V gene has CDR1 SGHAT and CDR2 FQNNGV. Trimming shortened V by 5 bases and J by 4 bases, and 12 bases separated the two germline ends. This CDR3 reads CASSSTQSYEQYF. CDR3 DNA sequence: TGTGCCAGCAGCAGTACACAATCATACGAGCAGTACTTC.

This clone was found once. The chain links TRBV6-5 to TRBJ2-7; 7 bases align to TRBD1. The J segment lost 2 bases and the V segment lost 5 bases, leaving 6 bases of the junction unmatched. The CDR3 sequence is 14 residues long. Per germline, CDR1 MNHEY and CDR2 SVGAGI. The chain's CDR3 is CASSLDRYTYEQYF. In DNA form, the CDR3 reads TGTGCCAGCAGTCTGGACAGGTATACCTACGAGCAGTACTTC.

The J gene is TRBJ1-3, the V gene TRBV15; 7 nucleotides match TRBD1. J lost 0 bases, V lost 1 base, and 0 bases had no gene match. This CDR3 has 15 amino acids. The germline V gene encodes CDR1 LNHNV and CDR2 YYDKDF (reference sequence). The CDR3 nucleotides are TGTGCCACCAGCAGAGGGACAGGCTCTGGAAACACCATATATTTT. Its protein is CATSRGTGSGNTIYF.

The chain combines TRBV4-3 with TRBJ1-1, with D tentatively TRBD1 (6 bases). The CDR3 consists of 13 residues. The germline CDR1 and CDR2 sequences are LGHNA and YSLEER. V was shortened by 0 bases and J by 5 bases, with 7 bases between the two germline ends. CDR3: CASSQERGTEAFF. The CDR3 region has the DNA TGCGCCAGCAGCCAAGAAAGGGGGACTGAAGCTTTCTTT.

V gene TRBV24-1 combines with J gene TRBJ2-2; TRBD2 agrees at 7 bases. After removal of 7 bases from V and 4 bases from J, the junction contained 8 bases not matched to a gene. The germline V gene has CDR1 KGHDR and CDR2 SFDVKD. This CDR3 region has 15 residues. This CDR3 is CATRTAGPGTGELFF. The CDR3 DNA reads TGTGCCACCAGAACAGCGGGGCCGGGCACCGGGGAGCTGTTTTTT.

The rearrangement joins TRBV5-1 to TRBJ1-5; TRBD1 agrees at 10 bases. V lost 4 bases and J lost 4; bases outside the gene matches: 5. This CDR3 spans 15 amino acids. Germline V gene lookup returns CDR1 SGHRS and CDR2 YFSETQ. CDR3 sequence (DNA): TGCGCCAGCAGCGTGGACAGGGGGTCGAATCAGCCCCAGCATTTT. Translation gives CASSVDRGSNQPQHF.

V gene TRBV3-1 (or the pseudogene TRBV3-2) combines with J gene TRBJ1-4, with D unclear. This CDR3 spans 14 amino acids. Trimming removed 4 bases at V and 8 bases at J, with 14 bases between. CDR1 and CDR2 from the germline V gene are LGHDT and YNNKEL (reference sequence). The DNA of the CDR3 is TGTGCCAGCAGCCCACGGGTCCTCGGGGAAAAACTGTTTTTT. Translated, it gives CASSPRVLGEKLFF.

The chain has TRBV9 and TRBJ2-7; a weak D match, TRBD1 (8 bases). The length of the CDR3 is 14 residues. Trimming pared 4 bases from V and 3 bases from J, leaving 14 bases between. CDR1 and CDR2 (germline): SGDLS, YYNGEE. The chain's CDR3 is CASSRGDRSYEQYF. In DNA form, the CDR3 reads TGTGCCAGCAGCCGGGGGGACAGGAGCTACGAGCAGTACTTC.

This clone was detected a few times. The chain carries TRBV5-1 and TRBJ2-3; 9 nucleotides line up with TRBD1. CDR3 length: 15 amino acids. Germline-derived CDR1 and CDR2 are SGHRS and YFSETQ. Trimming at V came to 4 bases and at J to 4 bases, leaving 7 bases not matched to a gene. The CDR3 sequence is CASSPAGTGSDTQYF. CDR3 in DNA: TGCGCCAGCAGCCCAGCCGGGACAGGGTCAGATACGCAGTATTTT.

The chain joins TRBV5-6 to TRBJ2-7; 10 bases align to TRBD2. The ends lost 4 bases at V and 0 bases at J; junction bases unmatched: 10. This CDR3 region has 17 residues. Germline V lookup: CDR1 SGHDT, CDR2 YYEEEE. The CDR3 loop reads CASSPPRWTSGSYEQYF. CDR3 sequence (DNA): TGTGCCAGCAGCCCTCCCCGGTGGACTAGCGGCTCCTACGAGCAGTACTTC.

The CDR3 DNA is TGTGCCAGCAGTGAAGGGACAGCCTATCTTAACTATGGCTACACCTTC. Protein sequence: CASSEGTAYLNYGYTF. The chain uses TRBV2 and TRBJ1-2; possibly TRBD1 for D (6 bases). This CDR3 spans 16 amino acids. Germline lookup yields CDR1 SNHLY and CDR2 FYNNEI. Trimming took 1 base from V and 1 from J, leaving 13 bases between them.

The chain couples TRBV3-1 (or the pseudogene TRBV3-2) to TRBJ2-7; perhaps TRBD2 as D (7 bases). V was trimmed by 5 bases and J by 2 bases, leaving 13 bases between them. Germline V gene lookup returns CDR1 LGHDT and CDR2 YNNKEL (reference sequence). CDR3 length: 14 residues. Here the CDR3 DNA reads TGTGCCAGCAGCGCTAGGGGGAGGGCCTACGAGCAGTACTTC. It encodes CASSARGRAYEQYF.

The chain recombines TRBV4-2 with TRBJ1-2; 9 nucleotides line up with TRBD1. In germline, CDR1 is LGHNA, CDR2 YNFKEQ. The CDR3 loop spans 15 amino acids. V dropped 6 bases and J dropped 4; count of bases not matched to a gene: 9. Here the CDR3 reads CASSKQGAGVYGYTF. The CDR3 nucleotides are TGTGCCAGCAGTAAACAGGGGGCGGGGGTCTATGGCTACACCTTC.

The CDR3, as DNA: TGTGCCACCAGCAGAGACCAGGGGGCCTATGGCTACACCTTC. Translating it yields CATSRDQGAYGYTF. This chain uses TRBV15 with TRBJ1-2; 8 positions agree with TRBD1. The V segment lost 0 bases and the J segment 4 bases; nucleotides outside the gene matches: 1. CDR1 is LNHNV and CDR2 is YYDKDF in the germline V gene (reference sequence). The CDR3 spans 14 residues. Filled out from reference TRBV15 and TRBJ1-2, the complete variable domain reads DAMVIQNPRYQVTQFGKPVTLSCSQTLNHNVMYWYQQKSSQAPKLLFHYYDKDFNNEADTPDNFQSRRPNTSFCFLDIRSPGLGDTAMYLCATSRDQGAYGYTFGSGTRLTVV.

This rearrangement joins TRBV6-6 to TRBJ1-5; a weak D match, TRBD1 (5 bases). Germline assignment: CDR1 MNHNY and CDR2 SVGAGI (reference sequence). The germline V and J ends were trimmed by 8 bases and 5 bases, with 13 bases remaining between them. CDR3 length: 13 residues. This chain's CDR3 is CASGNLGDQPQHF. The CDR3 bases are TGTGCCAGCGGAAATCTAGGGGATCAGCCCCAGCATTTT.

The J gene is TRBJ2-2, the V gene TRBV3-1 (or the pseudogene TRBV3-2); 8 nucleotides line up with TRBD2. There are 16 residues in the CDR3. Germline V gene lookup returns CDR1 LGHDT and CDR2 YNNKEL (reference sequence). After removal of 4 bases from V and 4 bases from J, the junction contained 8 bases not matched to a gene. The CDR3, as DNA: TGTGCCAGCAGCCTGAGGCGTCTAGCGGGCACCGGGGAGCTGTTTTTT. Translated, it gives CASSLRRLAGTGELFF.

This clone occurred a few times. The V and J genes are TRBV5-1 and TRBJ2-4, with 7 bases fitting TRBD2. The CDR3 contains 15 residues. Looked up from germline, CDR1 is SGHRS and CDR2 is YFSETQ. The V gene end was trimmed by 0 bases and the J gene end by 2 bases; junction bases not matched to a gene: 2. The CDR3 reads CASSLEGGPKNIQYF. Here the CDR3 DNA reads TGCGCCAGCAGCTTGGAGGGAGGGCCCAAAAACATTCAGTACTTC.

The V gene is TRBV6-1, the J gene TRBJ2-2; 8 bases map to TRBD1. The germline gives CDR1 MNHNS, CDR2 SASEGT. With 1 base clipped from V and 2 bases from J, the junction kept 3 bases outside the gene matches. This CDR3 is built from 16 residues. The chain's CDR3 is CASSEGTGLNTGELFF. CDR3 nucleotides: TGTGCCAGCAGTGAAGGGACAGGGTTAAACACCGGGGAGCTGTTTTTT.

V and J are TRBV30 and TRBJ1-5, with TRBD1 matching over 8 bases. Germline V gene data show CDR1 as GTSNPN and CDR2 as SVGIG (reference sequence). Trimming at V came to 4 bases and at J to 4 bases, leaving 3 bases not matched to a gene. CDR3 length: 13 amino acids. The CDR3 loop is CAWTTGENQPQHF. The CDR3 DNA follows: TGTGCCTGGACGACAGGGGAAAATCAGCCCCAGCATTTT.